This TCR beta chain was recovered during a study of T cell repertoires in cytomegalovirus infection. The wider study: It was recently identified HLA-C-restricted and well-studied HLA-B-restricted CMV epitopes that the study used. It was the public TCR beta signatures that indicated both CMV infection and matching HLA type. Findings and limits, study-wide: Dominant in the ex vivo response were TCR beta clonotypes restricted by HLA-C and specific for CMV.

Notes on this clonotype: Antigen: not known.

The CDR3 has 16 amino acids. The V end lost 5 bases, the J end lost 3 bases, and 14 bases lay between the germline ends. The germline CDR1 and CDR2 sequences are PRHDT and FYEKMQ (reference sequence). Via MiXCR, TCRdb re-called the reads, giving one row per CDR3 protein. The table lists around 710,000 distinct CDR3 sequences, about 28% of them singletons. This sequence was found in a human donor in good health (CMV status not recorded). Some clones in this sample may be carry-over from other donors' samples. The chain uses TRBV13 and TRBJ1-6, with TRBD1 as a possible D gene (5 bases). Sequencing used cultured CD8+ T cells from PBMCs, obtained from culture after CMV antigen stimulation. The CDR3 bases are TGTGCCAGCAGCCGCCAAGGGGAGAGCTATAATTCACCCCTCCACTTT. Translation gives CASSRQGESYNSPLHF.